The T cell receptor (beta chain) described here comes from a study of shared clonotypes between healthy human individuals. Study-level information: Donors, aged 18 to 49, were two women and three men. The study, taken as a whole, reports: In having few donors, the study represented limited genetic and exposure-history diversity.

Original processing methods: For the immunoSEQ data, sequences were junction-only without quality scores, so filtering differed. Repertoires were generated with immunoSEQ multiplex PCR, while TCRdb's copy carries only in-frame clones and drops some. The V and J calls and clone size were taken over from that table, and D and trimming were inferred from the DNA. The sample yields approximately 2.5 million clones, roughly 93% seen once. CDR3 length: 16 amino acids. Germline CDR1 and CDR2: KGHSH and LQKENI. Trimming at V came to 3 bases and at J to 5 bases, leaving 12 bases not matched to a gene. CD45RA-negative memory and CD45RA+ naive subsets were split from the CD4+ cells. This clone was seen once. Its target is not known.

This chain uses TRBV18 with TRBJ2-7; TRBD2 matches 8 bases. What was sequenced was naive CD4+ T cells from PBMCs. The sample's subset: CD45RA+ positively selected. The receptor was isolated from a man younger than 35 in good health. Some clones in this sample may be carry-over from other donors' samples. For the CDR3, the DNA is TGTGCCAGCTCACCCACTTGGCGGGAGGTGGTGGACGAGCAGTACTTC. Translation: CASSPTWREVVDEQYF.